This section outlines one TCR beta chain sequence together with its context. The antigen is unknown. The data belong to a study of shared clonotypes between healthy human individuals. Study-wide background: Each donor contributed plates that comprised three CD4 naive, three CD4 memory, two CD8 naive and one CD8 memory.

The protocol was immunoSEQ multiplex PCR, while the TCRdb copy is restricted to in-frame clones and leaves out a portion. The sample shows 2 million to 2.5 million clones, around 93% of them seen only once. The germline gives CDR1 KGHSH, CDR2 LQKENI. This CDR3 has 14 residues. Trimming cost V 5 bases and J 2 bases, with 12 bases left between them. Study-wide results and limits: Larger estimated richness was generally seen in naive subsets than in memory subsets. Non-shared clonotypes displayed generation probabilities falling below those of clonotypes present in all four donors.

The source of this sequence is a young man in good health. Some clones in this sample may be carry-over from other donors' samples. The chain couples TRBV18 to TRBJ1-2, with D tentatively TRBD1 (6 bases). The specimen sequenced was naive CD4+ T cells from PBMCs. The subset: CD45RA+ positively selected. DNA of the CDR3: TGTGCCAGCTCAACCGCCAGGGGCAACTATGGCTACACCTTC. This sequence encodes CASSTARGNYGYTF.